This TCR beta chain was captured by sequencing in a study of beta chain features in type 1 diabetes. Study details: Examination of sorted cells across all samples involved around 99 million cells. Study-level points and caveats: At VDJ recombination sites, type 1 diabetes patients had fewer insertions and more deleted nucleotides. Type 1 diabetes patients had moderately but significantly shorter TCRB CDR3s in all four CD4+ subsets.

Expressed TCRB transcripts were sequenced because the entire RNA isolate underwent reverse transcription. Sequencing of naive, central memory and regulatory T cell samples gave an average of around 3.8 million reads. Repertoires were generated with immunoSEQ multiplex PCR, while TCRdb's copy carries only in-frame clones and drops some. The sample records 250,000 or so clones, roughly 13% being singletons. CDR1 and CDR2 (germline): MNHEY, SVGAGI. Losses at the gene ends were 5 bases for V and 0 bases for J; bases not matched to a gene: 3. CDR3 length: 14 amino acids. Staining for CD45RO/CCR7/CD25/CD127/CD95/CD27 allowed sorting of CD4+ naive, central memory, regulatory and stem cell-like memory cells. This clone was detected a few times. Its antigen is as yet unknown.

This receptor was identified in a man aged 30 to 45 with type 1 diabetes. Sequenced material: naive CD4+ T cells from blood. This rearrangement joins TRBV6-5 to TRBJ2-7; 8 nucleotides line up with TRBD2. The chain's CDR3 is CASSASGPSYEQYF. CDR3 coding DNA: TGTGCCAGCAGTGCTAGCGGGCCCTCCTACGAGCAGTACTTC.